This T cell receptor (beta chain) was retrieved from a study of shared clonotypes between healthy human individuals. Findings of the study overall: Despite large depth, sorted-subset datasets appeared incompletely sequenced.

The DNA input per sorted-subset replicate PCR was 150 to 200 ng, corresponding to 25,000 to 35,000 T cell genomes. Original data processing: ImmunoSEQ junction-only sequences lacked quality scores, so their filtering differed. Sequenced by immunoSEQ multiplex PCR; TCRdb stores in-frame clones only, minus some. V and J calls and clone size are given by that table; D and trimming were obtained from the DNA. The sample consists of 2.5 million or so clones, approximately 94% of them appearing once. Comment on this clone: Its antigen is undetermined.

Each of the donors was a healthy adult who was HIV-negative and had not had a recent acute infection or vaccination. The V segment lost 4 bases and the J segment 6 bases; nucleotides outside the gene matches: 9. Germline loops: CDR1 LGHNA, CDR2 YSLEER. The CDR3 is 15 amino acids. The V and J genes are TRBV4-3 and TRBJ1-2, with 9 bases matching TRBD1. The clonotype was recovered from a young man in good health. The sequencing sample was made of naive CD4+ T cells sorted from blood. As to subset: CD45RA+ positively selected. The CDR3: CASSRPGTGMDGYTF. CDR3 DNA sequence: TGCGCCAGCAGCCGCCCCGGGACAGGGATGGATGGCTACACCTTC.